The entry that follows covers one TCR beta chain sequence. Method: immunoSEQ multiplex PCR; TCRdb's copy keeps in-frame clones and lacks some. Here the sample spans over 250,000 clones, approximately 86% being singletons. These data belong to a study of blood T cell repertoires in COVID-19. Study in general: Donors in the United States, Italy and Spain gave samples during acute or convalescent COVID-19.

The CDR3 loop spans 16 amino acids. The V gene end was trimmed by 4 bases and the J gene end by 0 bases; junction bases not matched to a gene: 5. Looked up from germline, CDR1 is SGHRS and CDR2 is YFSETQ. The sequence was obtained from a middle-aged man who had recovered from COVID-19. The J gene is TRBJ1-3, the V gene TRBV5-1, with TRBD1 matching 9 bases. Sequencing was carried out using peripheral blood. CDR3 in DNA: TGCGCCAGCAGCCCCAGGACAGGGGCCTCTGGAAACACCATATATTTT. This sequence encodes CASSPRTGASGNTIYF.